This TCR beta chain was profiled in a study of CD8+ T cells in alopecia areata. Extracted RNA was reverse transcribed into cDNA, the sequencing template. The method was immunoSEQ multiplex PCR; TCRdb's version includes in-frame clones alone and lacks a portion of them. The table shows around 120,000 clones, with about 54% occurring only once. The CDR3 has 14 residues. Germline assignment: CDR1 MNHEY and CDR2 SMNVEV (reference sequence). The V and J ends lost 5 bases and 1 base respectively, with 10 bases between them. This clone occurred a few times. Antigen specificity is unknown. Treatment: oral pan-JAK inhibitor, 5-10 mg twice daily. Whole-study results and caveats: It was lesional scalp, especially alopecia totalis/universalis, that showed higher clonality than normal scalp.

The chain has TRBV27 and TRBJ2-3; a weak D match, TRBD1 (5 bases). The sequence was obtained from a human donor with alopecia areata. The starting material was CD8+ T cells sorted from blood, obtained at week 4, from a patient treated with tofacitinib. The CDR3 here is CASSQGGRTDTQYF. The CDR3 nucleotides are TGTGCCAGCAGTCAGGGTGGTCGCACAGATACGCAGTATTTT.